A selection of T cell receptor beta chains follows, all from one sample in a study of shared clonotypes between healthy human individuals. Assay: immunoSEQ multiplex PCR; the TCRdb copy retains only in-frame clones and omits some. The sample carries about 2.1 million clones, under 95% recorded once. Sequencing was done on a sample of naive CD8+ T cells from PBMCs. The source of these receptors is a man aged 18-30 years in good health. Some clones in this sample may be carry-over from other donors' samples. Each CDR3 is given with its conserved first and last residue. The D gene is left open where the match is weak. Not every row has a clone size; where given, it reads once, few, many or a size class.

>NA|TRBD2|TRBV30|TRBJ2-1
CAWTGLAGSNEQFF
TGTGCCTGGACGGGACTAGCGGGATCAAATGAGCAGTTCTTC
>few|NA|TRBV5-6|TRBJ2-7
CASSLRGYEQYF
TGTGCCAGCAGCTTAAGGGGATACGAGCAGTACTTC
>NA|TRBD2|TRBV28|TRBJ2-7
CASRGLAGLSIRSHEQYF
TGTGCCAGCAGAGGGCTAGCGGGACTTTCTATACGATCGCACGAGCAGTACTTC
>NA|NA|TRBV6-5|TRBJ2-1
CASSYSDDNEQFF
TGTGCCAGCAGTTACAGCGACGACAATGAGCAGTTCTTC
>NA|TRBD1|TRBV6-5|TRBJ2-7
CASRDRGSYEQYF
TGTGCCAGCCGGGACAGGGGCTCCTACGAGCAGTACTTC
>NA|NA|TRBV5-6|TRBJ1-2
CASRYRASNYGYTF
TGTGCCAGCAGGTACAGGGCAAGCAACTATGGCTACACCTTC
>once|NA|TRBV28|TRBJ1-5
CASSDWTENQPQHF
TGTGCCAGCAGCGATTGGACAGAAAATCAGCCCCAGCATTTT
>NA|NA|TRBV5-6|TRBJ2-1
CASSLGGVFEQFF
TGTGCCAGCAGCTTGGGGGGTGTCTTCGAGCAGTTCTTC
>once|NA|TRBV7-3|TRBJ2-5
CASSLGAGHQETQYF
TGTGCCAGCAGCTTAGGGGCGGGCCATCAAGAGACCCAGTACTTC
>once|NA|TRBV7-3|TRBJ2-1
CASSPQTLGSGDEQFF
TGTGCCAGCAGCCCCCAGACGCTAGGCTCGGGGGATGAGCAGTTCTTC
>NA|TRBD1|TRBV28|TRBJ1-1
CASSSGQVNTEAFF
TGTGCCAGCAGTTCGGGACAGGTGAACACTGAAGCTTTCTTT
>NA|TRBD1|TRBV4-3|TRBJ1-1
CASSQDLPTGDEAFF
TGCGCCAGCAGCCAAGATCTACCGACAGGGGATGAAGCTTTCTTT
>NA|NA|TRBV2|TRBJ2-2
CASSPGENTGELFF
TGTGCCAGCAGTCCAGGGGAAAACACCGGGGAGCTGTTTTTT
>NA|NA|TRBV19|TRBJ2-7
CASTPRIQITHEQYF
TGTGCCAGTACCCCTCGGATCCAGATTACCCACGAGCAGTACTTC
>NA|NA|TRBV7-3|TRBJ2-7
CASSLGRAGSTYEQYF
TGTGCCAGCAGCTTAGGAAGGGCAGGGTCCACCTACGAGCAGTACTTC
>NA|TRBD2|TRBV27|TRBJ2-7
CASSALAGVGEQYF
TGTGCCAGCAGCGCACTAGCGGGAGTGGGTGAGCAGTACTTC